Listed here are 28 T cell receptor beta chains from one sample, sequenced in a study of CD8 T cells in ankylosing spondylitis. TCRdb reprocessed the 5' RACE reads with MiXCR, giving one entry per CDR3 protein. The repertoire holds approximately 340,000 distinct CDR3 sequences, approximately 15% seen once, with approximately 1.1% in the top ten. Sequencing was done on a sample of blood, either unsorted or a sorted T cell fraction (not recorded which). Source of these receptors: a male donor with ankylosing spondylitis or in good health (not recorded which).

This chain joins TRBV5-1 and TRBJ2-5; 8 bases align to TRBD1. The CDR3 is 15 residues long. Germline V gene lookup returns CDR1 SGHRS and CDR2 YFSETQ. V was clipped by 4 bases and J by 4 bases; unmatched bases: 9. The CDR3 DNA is TGCGCCAGCAGCACCAGGACAGGGTCTGGAGAGACCCAGTACTTC. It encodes CASSTRTGSGETQYF.

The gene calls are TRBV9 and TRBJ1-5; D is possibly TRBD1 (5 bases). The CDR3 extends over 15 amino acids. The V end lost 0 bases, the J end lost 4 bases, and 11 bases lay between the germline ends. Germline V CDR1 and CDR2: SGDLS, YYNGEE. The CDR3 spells CASSVGSQGNQPQHF. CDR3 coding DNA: TGTGCCAGCAGCGTAGGAAGTCAGGGAAATCAGCCCCAGCATTTT.

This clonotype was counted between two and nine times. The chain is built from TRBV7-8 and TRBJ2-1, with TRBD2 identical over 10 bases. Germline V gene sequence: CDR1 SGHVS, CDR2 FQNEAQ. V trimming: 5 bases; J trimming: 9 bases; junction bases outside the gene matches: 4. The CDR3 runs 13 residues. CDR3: CASSPSGRGEQFF. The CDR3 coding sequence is TGTGCCAGCAGCCCTAGCGGGAGAGGTGAGCAGTTCTTC.

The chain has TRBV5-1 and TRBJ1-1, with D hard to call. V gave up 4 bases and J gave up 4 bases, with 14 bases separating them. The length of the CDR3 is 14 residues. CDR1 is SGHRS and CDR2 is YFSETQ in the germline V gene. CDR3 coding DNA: TGCGCCAGCAGCGTCCGTCCTGGCGGCACTGAAGCTTTCTTT. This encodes CASSVRPGGTEAFF.

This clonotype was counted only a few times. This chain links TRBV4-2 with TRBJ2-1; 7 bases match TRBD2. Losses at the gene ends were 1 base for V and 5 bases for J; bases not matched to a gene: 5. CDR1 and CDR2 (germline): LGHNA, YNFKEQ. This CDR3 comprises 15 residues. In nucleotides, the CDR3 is TGTGCCAGCAGCCAAGGATCTAGCGGAAACAATGAGCAGTTCTTC. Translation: CASSQGSSGNNEQFF.

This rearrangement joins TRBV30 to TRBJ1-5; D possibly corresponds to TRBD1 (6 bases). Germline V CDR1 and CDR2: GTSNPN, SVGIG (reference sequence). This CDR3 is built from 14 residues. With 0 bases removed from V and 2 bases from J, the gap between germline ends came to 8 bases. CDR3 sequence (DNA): TGTGCCTGGAGTGTACGGACAGGCAATCAGCCCCAGCATTTT. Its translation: CAWSVRTGNQPQHF.

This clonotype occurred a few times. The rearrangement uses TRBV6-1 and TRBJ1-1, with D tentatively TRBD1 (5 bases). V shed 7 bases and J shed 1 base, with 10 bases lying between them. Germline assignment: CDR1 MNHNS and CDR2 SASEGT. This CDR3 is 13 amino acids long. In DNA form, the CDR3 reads TGTGCCAGCACCCCGGGGGAGAACACTGAAGCTTTCTTT. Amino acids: CASTPGENTEAFF.

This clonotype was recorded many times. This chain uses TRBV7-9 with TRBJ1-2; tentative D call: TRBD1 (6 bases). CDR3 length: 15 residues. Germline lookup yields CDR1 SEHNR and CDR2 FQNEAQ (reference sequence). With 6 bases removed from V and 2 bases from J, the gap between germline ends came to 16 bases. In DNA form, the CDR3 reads TGTGCCAGCAGTTTGGACAGCCGCCGCAACTATGGCTACACCTTC. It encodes CASSLDSRRNYGYTF.

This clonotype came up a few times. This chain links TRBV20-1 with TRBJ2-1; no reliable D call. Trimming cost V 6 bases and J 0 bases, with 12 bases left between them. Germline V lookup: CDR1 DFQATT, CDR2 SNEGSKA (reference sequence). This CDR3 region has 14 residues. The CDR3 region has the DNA TGCAGTGCCGTTGTGAGGAGCTCCTACAATGAGCAGTTCTTC. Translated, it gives CSAVVRSSYNEQFF.

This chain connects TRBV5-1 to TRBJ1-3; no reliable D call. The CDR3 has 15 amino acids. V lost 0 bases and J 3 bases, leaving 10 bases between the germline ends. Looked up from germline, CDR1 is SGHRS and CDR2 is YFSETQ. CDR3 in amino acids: CASSLVSGNGNTIYF. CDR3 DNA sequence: TGCGCCAGCAGCTTGGTTTCGGGGAATGGAAACACCATATATTTT.

The CDR3 DNA is TGTGCCAGCAGCCAGACCGGGAATCAGCCCCAGCATTTT. This encodes CASSQTGNQPQHF. This chain joins TRBV3-1 and TRBJ1-5; no clear D gene. The CDR3 length is 13 residues. Germline values: CDR1 LGHDT, CDR2 YNNKEL (reference sequence). V was cut by 3 bases and J by 4 bases, with 7 bases left in between.

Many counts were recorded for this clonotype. The CDR3 protein is CASSLRRYYGYTF. As DNA, the CDR3 is TGTGCCAGCAGTTTGAGGAGGTACTATGGCTACACCTTC. The rearrangement uses TRBV27 and TRBJ1-2, with D hard to call. Germline CDR1 and CDR2: MNHEY and SMNVEV (reference sequence). There are 13 residues in the CDR3. Trimming shortened V by 3 bases and J by 3 bases, and 8 bases separated the two germline ends.

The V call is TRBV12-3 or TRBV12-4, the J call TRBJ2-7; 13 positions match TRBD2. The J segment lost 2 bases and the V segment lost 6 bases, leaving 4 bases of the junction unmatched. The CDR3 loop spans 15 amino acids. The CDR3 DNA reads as TGTGCCAGCAGGACCGGGACTAGCGGGGCCTACGAGCAGTACTTC. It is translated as CASRTGTSGAYEQYF.

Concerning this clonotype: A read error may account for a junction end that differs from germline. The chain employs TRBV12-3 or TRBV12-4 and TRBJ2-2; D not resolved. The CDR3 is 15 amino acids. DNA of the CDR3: TGTGCCAGCACTTTAAACAGAGCGAACACCGGGGAGCTGTTTTTT. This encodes CASTLNRANTGELFF.

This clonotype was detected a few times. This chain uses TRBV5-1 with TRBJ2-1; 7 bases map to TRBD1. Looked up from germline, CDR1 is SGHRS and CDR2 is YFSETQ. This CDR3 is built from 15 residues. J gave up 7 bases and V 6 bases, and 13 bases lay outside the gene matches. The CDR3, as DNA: TGCGCCAGCAAGGGGGCAGGGAATAGAGAGAATGAGCAGTTCTTC. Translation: CASKGAGNRENEQFF.

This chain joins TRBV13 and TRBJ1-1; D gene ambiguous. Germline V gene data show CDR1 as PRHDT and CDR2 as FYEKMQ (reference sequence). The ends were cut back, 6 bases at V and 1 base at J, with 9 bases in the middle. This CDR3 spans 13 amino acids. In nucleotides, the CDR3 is TGTGCCAGCAGGGAAGGCCCGAACACTGAAGCTTTCTTT. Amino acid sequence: CASREGPNTEAFF.

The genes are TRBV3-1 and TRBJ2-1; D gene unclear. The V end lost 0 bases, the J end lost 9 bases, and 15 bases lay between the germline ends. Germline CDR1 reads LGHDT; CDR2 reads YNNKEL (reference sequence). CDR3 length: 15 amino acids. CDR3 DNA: TGTGCCAGCAGCCAAGATTCCCACCCCGGCGGTGAGCAGTTCTTC. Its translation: CASSQDSHPGGEQFF.

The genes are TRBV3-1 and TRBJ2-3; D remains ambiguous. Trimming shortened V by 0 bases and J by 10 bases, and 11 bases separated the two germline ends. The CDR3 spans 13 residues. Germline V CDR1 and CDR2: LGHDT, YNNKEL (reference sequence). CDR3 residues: CASSQERVGAQYF. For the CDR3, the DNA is TGTGCCAGCAGCCAAGAAAGAGTGGGCGCGCAGTATTTT.

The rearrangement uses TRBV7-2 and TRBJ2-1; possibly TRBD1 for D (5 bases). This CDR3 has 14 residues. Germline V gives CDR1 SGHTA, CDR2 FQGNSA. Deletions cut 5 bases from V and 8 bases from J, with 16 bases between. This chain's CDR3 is CASSPYRFGDEQFF. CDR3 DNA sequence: TGTGCCAGCAGCCCTTACAGGTTTGGGGATGAGCAGTTCTTC.

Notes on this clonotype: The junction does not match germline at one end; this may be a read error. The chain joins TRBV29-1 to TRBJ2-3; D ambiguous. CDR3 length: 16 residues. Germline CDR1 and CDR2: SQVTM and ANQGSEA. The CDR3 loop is CSVEAREHWSTDTQYF. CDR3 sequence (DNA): TGCAGCGTCGAAGCGAGAGAACACTGGAGCACAGATACGCAGTATTTT.

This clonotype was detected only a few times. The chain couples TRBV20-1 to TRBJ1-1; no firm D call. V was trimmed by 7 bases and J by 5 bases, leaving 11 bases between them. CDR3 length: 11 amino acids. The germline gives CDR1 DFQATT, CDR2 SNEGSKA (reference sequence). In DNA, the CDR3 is TGCAGTGTGAACCCGGGAACTGAAGCTTTCTTT. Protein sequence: CSVNPGTEAFF.

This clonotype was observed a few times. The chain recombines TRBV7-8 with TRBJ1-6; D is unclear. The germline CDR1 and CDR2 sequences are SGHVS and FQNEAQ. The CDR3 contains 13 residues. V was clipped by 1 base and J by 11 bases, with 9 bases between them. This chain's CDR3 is CASSLEERAPLHF. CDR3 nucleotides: TGTGCCAGCAGCTTAGAGGAAAGGGCACCCCTCCACTTT.

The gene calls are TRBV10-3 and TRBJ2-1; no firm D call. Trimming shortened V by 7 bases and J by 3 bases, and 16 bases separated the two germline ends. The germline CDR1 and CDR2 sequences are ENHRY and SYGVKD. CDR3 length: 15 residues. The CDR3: CAINDEGMGYNEQFF. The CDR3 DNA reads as TGTGCCATCAACGACGAAGGGATGGGCTACAATGAGCAGTTCTTC.

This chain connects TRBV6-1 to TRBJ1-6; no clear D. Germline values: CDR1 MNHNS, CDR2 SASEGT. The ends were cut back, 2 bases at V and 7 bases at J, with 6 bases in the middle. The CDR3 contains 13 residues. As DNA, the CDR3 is TGTGCCAGCAGTGAAAACCGGAATTCACCCCTCCACTTT. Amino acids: CASSENRNSPLHF.

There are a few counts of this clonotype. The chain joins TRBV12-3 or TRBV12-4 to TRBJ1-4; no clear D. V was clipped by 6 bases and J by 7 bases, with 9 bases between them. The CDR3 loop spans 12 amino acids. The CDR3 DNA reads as TGTGCCAGCAGACGGGGTGCTGAAAAACTGTTTTTT. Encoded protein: CASRRGAEKLFF.

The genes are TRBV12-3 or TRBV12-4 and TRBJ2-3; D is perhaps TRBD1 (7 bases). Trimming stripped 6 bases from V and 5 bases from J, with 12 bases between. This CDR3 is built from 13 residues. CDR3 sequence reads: CASSPRGVDTQYF. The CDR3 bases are TGTGCCAGCAGCCCCAGGGGGGTAGATACGCAGTATTTT.

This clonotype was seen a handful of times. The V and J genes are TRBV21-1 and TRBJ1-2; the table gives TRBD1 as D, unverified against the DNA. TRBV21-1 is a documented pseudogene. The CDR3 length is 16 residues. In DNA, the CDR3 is TGTGCCAGCAGCGCATCACAATGGGACAGGGTAGAAGGCTACACCTTC. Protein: CASSASQWDRVEGYTF.

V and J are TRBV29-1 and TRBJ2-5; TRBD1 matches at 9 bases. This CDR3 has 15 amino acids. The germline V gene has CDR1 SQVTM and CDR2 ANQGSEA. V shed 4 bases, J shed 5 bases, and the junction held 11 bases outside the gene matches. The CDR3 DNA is TGCAGCGTTGCGCGCGACAGGGGGTCAAAGGAGACCCAGTACTTC. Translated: CSVARDRGSKETQYF.